The present TCR beta chain was sequenced within a study of blood T cell repertoires in COVID-19. Seattle patients were enrolled while actively infected and followed longitudinally. V lost 4 bases and J lost 2, with 10 bases in between. Germline CDR1 and CDR2: SGHRS and YFSETQ. The CDR3 is 13 amino acids. In the authors' methods: Amplified reference gene primers provided the basis for estimating nucleated cell counts. Repertoires were generated with immunoSEQ multiplex PCR, while TCRdb's copy carries only in-frame clones and drops some. V and J calls and clone size are those listed in that table; D and trimming were worked out from the DNA. The sample has 200,000 to 300,000 clones, approximately 91% seen once. This clone showed up just a few times.

The sequence was obtained from a man aged 30-40 years with COVID-19, enrolled during active disease. The chain employs TRBV5-1 and TRBJ2-7; possibly TRBD1 for D (6 bases). What was sequenced was peripheral blood. CDR3 amino acids: CASSPGHPYEQYF. In DNA form, the CDR3 reads TGCGCCAGCAGCCCGGGACACCCCTACGAGCAGTACTTC. The full variable domain, rest sourced from reference TRBV5-1 and TRBJ2-7, is KAGVTQTPRYLIKTRGQQVTLSCSPISGHRSVSWYQQTPGQGLQFLFEYFSETQRNKGNFPGRFSGRQFSNSRSEMNVSTLELGDSALYLCASSPGHPYEQYFGPGTRLTVT.